The clone carrying this T cell receptor beta chain was recorded many times. Its specificity is not known. The authors made TCR cDNA by 5'RACE template switching, adding a universal primer site and UMIs. Via MiXCR, TCRdb re-called the 5' RACE reads, giving one row per CDR3 protein. The sample includes a few hundred thousand distinct CDR3 sequences, roughly 3.5% of them seen just once. This sample was taken from a study of T cells after yellow fever vaccination. Study findings and constraints: There was a small share of clonotypes that showed up in both the CD4 and CD8 compartments.

This CDR3 contains 21 residues. Trimming cost V 1 base and J 2 bases; bases outside gene matches: 18. CDR1 is SEHNR, CDR2 FQNEAQ, per germline (reference sequence). This sequence was found in a man in his late teens or twenties who received the YFV17D yellow fever vaccine. The chain couples TRBV7-9 to TRBJ1-5; 9 nucleotides line up with TRBD1. Sequencing was performed on PBMCs, taken on the day of the yellow fever booster vaccination. In nucleotides, the CDR3 is TGTGCCAGCAGCTTAGTCGAGGACAGGGGTTCGATAGGTTCGGGCAATCAGCCCCAGCATTTT. It is translated as CASSLVEDRGSIGSGNQPQHF.